Following are 6 T cell receptor beta chains from one sample sequenced in a study of blood T cell repertoires in COVID-19. TCRdb's table, derived via immunoSEQ multiplex PCR, lists solely in-frame clones and lacks some. This table holds some 57,000 clones, 70% to 90% found once. Sequenced: peripheral blood. All receptors come from a man aged 55 to 70 with acute or convalescent COVID-19.

The chain recombines TRBV10-3 with TRBJ2-3; weak D call: TRBD1 (6 bases). Trimming took off 7 bases at V and 4 bases at J, with 15 bases between the two ends. The CDR3 is 14 residues long. Germline CDR1 reads ENHRY; CDR2 reads SYGVKD. The CDR3 loop reads CAIMSPGVSDTQYF. In DNA form, the CDR3 reads TGTGCCATCATGAGTCCAGGGGTATCAGATACGCAGTATTTT.

J is TRBJ1-1 and V is TRBV19; 9 nucleotides line up with TRBD1. CDR1 LNHDA and CDR2 SQIVND come from the germline V gene (reference sequence). The V segment lost 5 bases and the J segment 6 bases; nucleotides outside the gene matches: 16. The CDR3 has 17 amino acids. The CDR3 loop is CASSPYPGTGKIAEAFF. CDR3 nucleotide sequence: TGTGCCAGTAGTCCCTACCCCGGGACAGGGAAAATAGCTGAAGCTTTCTTT.

V is TRBV28 and J is TRBJ1-6; 7 bases agree with TRBD1. The V gene's germline CDR1 is MDHEN and CDR2 SYDVKM. The CDR3 has 14 amino acids. V lost 6 bases, J lost 7 bases, and 6 bases stayed unmatched. The CDR3 region has the DNA TGTGCCAGCAGCCCCGGGACAGCAAATTCACCCCTCCACTTT. Amino acids: CASSPGTANSPLHF.

The CDR3, as DNA: TGTGCCAGCAGTCCCGGCCCTGTGGGGGGGGGCGTTACGCAGTATTTT. As protein: CASSPGPVGGGVTQYF. This rearrangement joins TRBV9 to TRBJ2-3; D possibly corresponds to TRBD2 (7 bases). With 5 bases removed from V and 8 bases from J, the gap between germline ends came to 24 bases. The CDR3 runs 16 residues. From germline, CDR1 is SGDLS and CDR2 YYNGEE.

The chain employs TRBV7-9 and TRBJ2-4, with 7 bases aligning to TRBD2. V was clipped by 1 base and J by 11 bases; unmatched bases: 20. The CDR3 length is 18 residues. The germline V gene encodes CDR1 SEHNR and CDR2 FQNEAQ (reference sequence). CDR3 sequence (DNA): TGTGCCAGCAGCTTAGTGGGGACTATAGGTGAAGTGGGAATCGTTCAGTACTTC. Translated: CASSLVGTIGEVGIVQYF.

J is TRBJ2-3 and V is TRBV9; unclear D gene. The V end was cut by 2 bases, the J end by 0 bases, with 4 bases between. Germline loops: CDR1 SGDLS, CDR2 YYNGEE. The CDR3 totals 13 residues. CDR3 protein: CASSVRSTDTQYF. CDR3 DNA: TGTGCCAGCAGCGTGAGGAGCACAGATACGCAGTATTTT.